A selection of T cell receptor beta chains follows, all from one sample in a study of shared clonotypes between healthy human individuals. Produced via immunoSEQ multiplex PCR; TCRdb's table is partial and in-frame only. The sample yields about half a million clones, around 75% seen once. The sample was PBMCs. The receptors here all came from a woman aged 40 to 50 in good health. Some clones in this sample may be carry-over from other donors' samples. Each CDR3 is given with its conserved first and last residue. The order of the fields is V gene, clone size, J gene, D gene, CDR3 protein, CDR3 DNA. A D gene is named only where the DNA matches it firmly. Size is omitted from some rows. Given values are once, few, many or a class for expanded clones.

v_gene: TRBV30
abundance: .
j_gene: TRBJ1-4
d_gene: .
CDR3aa: CAWSAPVKLFF
CDR3nt: TGTGCCTGGAGTGCACCGGTAAAACTGTTTTTT

v_gene: TRBV25-1
abundance: .
j_gene: TRBJ1-1
d_gene: TRBD1
CDR3aa: CASSTPGQGKTEAFF
CDR3nt: TGTGCCAGCAGTACTCCGGGACAGGGGAAGACTGAAGCTTTCTTT

v_gene: TRBV27
abundance: few
j_gene: TRBJ1-4
d_gene: .
CDR3aa: CASSLSGTLEKLFF
CDR3nt: TGTGCCAGCAGTTTATCGGGTACCCTGGAAAAACTGTTTTTT

v_gene: TRBV10-3
abundance: .
j_gene: TRBJ1-2
d_gene: TRBD1
CDR3aa: CAISEFTGESGYTF
CDR3nt: TGTGCCATCAGTGAGTTTACAGGGGAAAGTGGCTACACCTTC

v_gene: TRBV28
abundance: .
j_gene: TRBJ2-7
d_gene: TRBD2
CDR3aa: CASKSGGTSYEQYF
CDR3nt: TGTGCCAGCAAAAGCGGGGGAACCTCCTACGAGCAGTACTTC

v_gene: TRBV4-3
abundance: .
j_gene: TRBJ2-3
d_gene: .
CDR3aa: CASSPGWEDTQYF
CDR3nt: TGCGCCAGCAGCCCGGGGTGGGAAGATACGCAGTATTTT

v_gene: TRBV18
abundance: once
j_gene: TRBJ2-1
d_gene: .
CDR3aa: CASSPRAYNEQFF
CDR3nt: TGTGCCAGCTCACCAAGAGCCTACAATGAGCAGTTCTTC

v_gene: TRBV7-3
abundance: .
j_gene: TRBJ2-5
d_gene: .
CDR3aa: CASSSQGTETQYF
CDR3nt: TGTGCCAGCAGCTCTCAGGGCACAGAGACCCAGTACTTC

v_gene: TRBV7-9
abundance: .
j_gene: TRBJ2-2
d_gene: .
CDR3aa: CASSLGSSAGELFF
CDR3nt: TGTGCCAGCAGCTTAGGGAGTAGCGCCGGGGAGCTGTTTTTT

v_gene: TRBV9
abundance: few
j_gene: TRBJ2-2
d_gene: .
CDR3aa: CASSSSLANTGELFF
CDR3nt: TGTGCCAGCAGCTCAAGCTTAGCGAACACCGGGGAGCTGTTTTTT

v_gene: TRBV28
abundance: .
j_gene: TRBJ2-5
d_gene: TRBD2
CDR3aa: CATDTSTSQRGETQYF
CDR3nt: TGTGCCACGGACACCTCGACTAGCCAAAGGGGTGAGACCCAGTACTTC

v_gene: TRBV5-8
abundance: .
j_gene: TRBJ1-4
d_gene: .
CDR3aa: CASSLDAEKLFF
CDR3nt: TGTGCCAGCAGCTTGGATGCTGAAAAACTGTTTTTT

v_gene: TRBV7-7
abundance: once
j_gene: TRBJ2-7
d_gene: .
CDR3aa: CASSPLGADEQYF
CDR3nt: TGTGCCAGCAGCCCCTTGGGTGCCGACGAGCAGTACTTC

v_gene: TRBV9
abundance: .
j_gene: TRBJ1-2
d_gene: .
CDR3aa: CASSSNNYGYTF
CDR3nt: TGTGCCAGCAGCTCCAATAACTATGGCTACACCTTC

v_gene: TRBV2
abundance: .
j_gene: TRBJ1-4
d_gene: TRBD1
CDR3aa: CASSVRQGTNEKLFF
CDR3nt: TGTGCCAGCAGTGTTAGACAGGGAACTAATGAAAAACTGTTTTTT

v_gene: TRBV5-6
abundance: .
j_gene: TRBJ2-1
d_gene: .
CDR3aa: CASSFSVLGVGSNEQFF
CDR3nt: TGTGCCAGCAGCTTCTCCGTTTTAGGAGTTGGGTCCAATGAGCAGTTCTTC

v_gene: TRBV29-1
abundance: .
j_gene: TRBJ1-1
d_gene: .
CDR3aa: CSVQRTVTNTEAFF
CDR3nt: TGCAGCGTTCAGAGGACAGTCACTAACACTGAAGCTTTCTTT

v_gene: TRBV28
abundance: .
j_gene: TRBJ2-3
d_gene: TRBD2
CDR3aa: CASKRTSGRPTDTQYF
CDR3nt: TGTGCCAGCAAAAGGACTAGCGGGAGGCCCACAGATACGCAGTATTTT

v_gene: TRBV29-1
abundance: .
j_gene: TRBJ2-1
d_gene: .
CDR3aa: CSVEQGGWEQFF
CDR3nt: TGCAGCGTTGAACAGGGAGGTTGGGAGCAGTTCTTC

v_gene: TRBV30
abundance: .
j_gene: TRBJ1-4
d_gene: TRBD1
CDR3aa: CACTQGTGEKLFF
CDR3nt: TGTGCCTGTACACAGGGGACCGGTGAAAAACTGTTTTTT

v_gene: TRBV5-4
abundance: .
j_gene: TRBJ1-1
d_gene: TRBD1
CDR3aa: CASSFPDRVNTEAFF
CDR3nt: TGTGCCAGCAGCTTCCCGGACAGGGTCAACACTGAAGCTTTCTTT

v_gene: TRBV28
abundance: .
j_gene: TRBJ2-6
d_gene: .
CDR3aa: CAVSDSFSGANVLTF
CDR3nt: TGTGCCGTCTCGGACAGTTTCTCTGGGGCCAACGTCCTGACTTTC